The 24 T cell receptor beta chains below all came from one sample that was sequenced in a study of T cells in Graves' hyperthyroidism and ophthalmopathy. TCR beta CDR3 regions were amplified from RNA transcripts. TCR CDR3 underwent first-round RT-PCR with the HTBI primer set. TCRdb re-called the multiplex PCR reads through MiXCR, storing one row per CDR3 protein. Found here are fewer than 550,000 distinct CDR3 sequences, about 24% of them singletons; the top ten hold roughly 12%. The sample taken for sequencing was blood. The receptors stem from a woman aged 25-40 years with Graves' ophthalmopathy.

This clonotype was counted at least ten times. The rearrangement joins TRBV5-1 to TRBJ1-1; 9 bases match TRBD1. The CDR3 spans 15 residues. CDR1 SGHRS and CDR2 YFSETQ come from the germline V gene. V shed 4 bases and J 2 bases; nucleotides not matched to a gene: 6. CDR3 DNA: TGCGCCAGCAGCGCGAGGACAGGGGTAAACACTGAAGCTTTCTTT. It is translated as CASSARTGVNTEAFF.

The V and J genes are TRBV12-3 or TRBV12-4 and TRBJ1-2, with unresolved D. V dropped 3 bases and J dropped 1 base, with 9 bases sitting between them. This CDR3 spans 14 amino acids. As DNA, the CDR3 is TGTGCCAGCAGTTTTGTTCCCATTAACTATGGCTACACCTTC. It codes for CASSFVPINYGYTF.

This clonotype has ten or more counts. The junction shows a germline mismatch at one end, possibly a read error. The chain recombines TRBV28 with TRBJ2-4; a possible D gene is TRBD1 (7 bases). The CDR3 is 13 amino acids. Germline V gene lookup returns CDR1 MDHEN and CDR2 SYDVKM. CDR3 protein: CASSGDREDIKYF. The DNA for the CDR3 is TGTGCCAGCAGTGGAGACAGGGAGGACATTAAGTACTTC.

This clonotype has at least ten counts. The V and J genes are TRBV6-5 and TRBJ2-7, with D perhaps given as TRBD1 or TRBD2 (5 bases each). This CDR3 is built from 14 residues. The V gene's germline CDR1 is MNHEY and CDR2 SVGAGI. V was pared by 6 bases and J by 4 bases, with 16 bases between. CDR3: CASRNGGARYEQYF. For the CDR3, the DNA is TGTGCCAGCAGAAATGGGGGAGCGCGATACGAGCAGTACTTC.

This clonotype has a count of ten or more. CDR3 in amino acids: CASTQGVYADTQYF. The CDR3, as DNA: TGTGCCAGCACTCAGGGTGTGTATGCAGATACGCAGTATTTT. V is TRBV2 and J is TRBJ2-3; D possibly corresponds to TRBD1 (5 bases). This CDR3 has 14 residues. Trimming pared 7 bases from V and 4 bases from J, leaving 15 bases between. Germline CDR1 reads SNHLY; CDR2 reads FYNNEI.

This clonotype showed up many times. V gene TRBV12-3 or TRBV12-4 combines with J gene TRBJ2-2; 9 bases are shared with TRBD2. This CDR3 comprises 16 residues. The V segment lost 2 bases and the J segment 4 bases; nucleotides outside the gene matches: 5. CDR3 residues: CASSLWRGGPTGELFF. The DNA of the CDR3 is TGTGCCAGCAGTTTATGGCGGGGGGGCCCCACCGGGGAGCTGTTTTTT.

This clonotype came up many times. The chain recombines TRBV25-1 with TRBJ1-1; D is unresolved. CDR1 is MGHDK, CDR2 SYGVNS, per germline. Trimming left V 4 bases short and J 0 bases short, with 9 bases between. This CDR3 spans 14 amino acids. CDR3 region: CASSARTVNTEAFF. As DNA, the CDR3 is TGTGCCAGCAGTGCAAGGACGGTGAACACTGAAGCTTTCTTT.

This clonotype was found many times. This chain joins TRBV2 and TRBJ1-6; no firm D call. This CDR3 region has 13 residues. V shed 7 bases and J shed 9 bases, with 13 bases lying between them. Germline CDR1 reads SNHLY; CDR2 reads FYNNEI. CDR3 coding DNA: TGTGCCAGCACTCGCTCCGTCGGTTCACCCCTCCACTTT. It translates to CASTRSVGSPLHF. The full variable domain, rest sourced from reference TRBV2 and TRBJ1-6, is EPEVTQTPSHQVTQMGQEVILRCVPISNHLYFYWYRQILGQKVEFLVSFYNNEISEKSEIFDDQFSVERPDGSNFTLKIRSTKLEDSAMYFCASTRSVGSPLHFGNGTRLTVT.

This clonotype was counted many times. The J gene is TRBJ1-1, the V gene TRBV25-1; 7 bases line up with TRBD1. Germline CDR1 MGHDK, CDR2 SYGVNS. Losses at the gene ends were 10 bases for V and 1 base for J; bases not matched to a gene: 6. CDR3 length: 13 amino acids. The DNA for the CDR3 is TGTGCCACCAAAGGGACAGAGAACACTGAAGCTTTCTTT. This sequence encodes CATKGTENTEAFF.

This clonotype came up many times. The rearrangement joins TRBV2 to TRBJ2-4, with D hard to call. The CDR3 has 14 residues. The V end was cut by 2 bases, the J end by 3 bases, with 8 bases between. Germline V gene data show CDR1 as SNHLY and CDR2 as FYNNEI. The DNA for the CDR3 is TGTGCCAGCAGTGAATCGCCAAGCAAAAACATTCAGTACTTC. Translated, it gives CASSESPSKNIQYF.

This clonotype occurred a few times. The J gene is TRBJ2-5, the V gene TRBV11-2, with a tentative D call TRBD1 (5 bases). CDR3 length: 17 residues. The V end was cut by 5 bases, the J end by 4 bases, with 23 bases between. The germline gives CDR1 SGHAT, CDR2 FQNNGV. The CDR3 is CASSTRRGSGIGETQYF. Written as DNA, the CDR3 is TGTGCCAGCAGCACGAGAAGGGGTTCCGGTATTGGAGAGACCCAGTACTTC.

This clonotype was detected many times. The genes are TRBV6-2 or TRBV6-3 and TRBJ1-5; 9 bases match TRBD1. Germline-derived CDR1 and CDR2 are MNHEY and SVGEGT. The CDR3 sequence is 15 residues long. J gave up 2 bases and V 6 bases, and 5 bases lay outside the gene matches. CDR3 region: CASRWTGAGNQPQHF. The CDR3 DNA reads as TGTGCCAGCAGGTGGACAGGGGCCGGCAATCAGCCCCAGCATTTT.

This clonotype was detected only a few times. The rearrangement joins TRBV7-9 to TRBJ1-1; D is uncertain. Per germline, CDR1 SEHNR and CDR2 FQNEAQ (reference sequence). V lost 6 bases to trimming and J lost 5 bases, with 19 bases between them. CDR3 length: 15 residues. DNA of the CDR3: TGTGCCAGCAGACTACCCCGGGCTGGAAGTACTGAAGCTTTCTTT. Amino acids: CASRLPRAGSTEAFF.

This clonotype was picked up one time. Here the CDR3 reads CASIWGYTEAFF. CDR3 in DNA: TGTGCCAGCATCTGGGGGTACACTGAAGCTTTCTTT. The chain combines TRBV6-1 with TRBJ1-1; maybe TRBD1 (5 bases). The CDR3 contains 12 residues. The germline CDR1 and CDR2 sequences are MNHNS and SASEGT. V lost 7 bases to trimming and J lost 3 bases, with 9 bases between them.

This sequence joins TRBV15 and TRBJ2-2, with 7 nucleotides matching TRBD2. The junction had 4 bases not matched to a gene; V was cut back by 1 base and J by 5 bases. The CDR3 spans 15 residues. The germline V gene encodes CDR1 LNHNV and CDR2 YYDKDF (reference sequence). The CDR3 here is CATSRGRTSTGELFF. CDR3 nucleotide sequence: TGTGCCACCAGCAGAGGAAGGACTAGTACCGGGGAGCTGTTTTTT.

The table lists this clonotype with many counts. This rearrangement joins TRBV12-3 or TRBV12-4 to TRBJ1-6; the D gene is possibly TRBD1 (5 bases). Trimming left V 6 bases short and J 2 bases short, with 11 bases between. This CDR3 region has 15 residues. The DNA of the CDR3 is TGTGCCAGCAGCCCCGGGACCGCCTATAATTCACCCCTCCACTTT. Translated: CASSPGTAYNSPLHF.

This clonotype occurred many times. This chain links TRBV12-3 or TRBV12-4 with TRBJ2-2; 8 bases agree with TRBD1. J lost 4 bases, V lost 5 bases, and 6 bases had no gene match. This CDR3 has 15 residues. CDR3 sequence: CASSRQGSGTGELFF. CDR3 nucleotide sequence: TGTGCCAGCAGTCGACAGGGGTCAGGCACCGGGGAGCTGTTTTTT.

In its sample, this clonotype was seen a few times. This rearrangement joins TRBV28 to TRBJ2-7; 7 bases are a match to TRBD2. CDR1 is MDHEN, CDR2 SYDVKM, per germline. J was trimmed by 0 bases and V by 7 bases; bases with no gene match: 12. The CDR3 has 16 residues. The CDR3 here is CASTPTRTSRSYEQYF. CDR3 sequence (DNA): TGTGCCAGCACCCCGACTCGGACTAGTCGCTCCTACGAGCAGTACTTC. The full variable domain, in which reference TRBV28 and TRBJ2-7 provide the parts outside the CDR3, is DVKVTQSSRYLVKRTGEKVFLECVQDMDHENMFWYRQDPGLGLRLIYFSYDVKMKEKGDIPEGYSVSREKKERFSLILESASTNQTSMYLCASTPTRTSRSYEQYFGPGTRLTVT.

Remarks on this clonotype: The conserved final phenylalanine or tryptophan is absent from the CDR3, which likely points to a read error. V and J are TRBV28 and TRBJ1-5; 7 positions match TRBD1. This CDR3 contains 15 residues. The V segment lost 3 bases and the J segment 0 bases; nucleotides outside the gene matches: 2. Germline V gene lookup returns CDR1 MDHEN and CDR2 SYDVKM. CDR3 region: CASSFGTASNQPQHS. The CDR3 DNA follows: TGTGCCAGCAGTTTCGGGACAGCTAGCAATCAGCCCCAGCATTCT.

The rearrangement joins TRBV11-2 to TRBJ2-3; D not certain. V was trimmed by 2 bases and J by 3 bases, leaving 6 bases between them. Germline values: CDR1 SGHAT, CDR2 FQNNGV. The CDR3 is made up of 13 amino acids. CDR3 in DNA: TGTGCCAGCAGCTTATACTCTACAGATACGCAGTATTTT. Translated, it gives CASSLYSTDTQYF.

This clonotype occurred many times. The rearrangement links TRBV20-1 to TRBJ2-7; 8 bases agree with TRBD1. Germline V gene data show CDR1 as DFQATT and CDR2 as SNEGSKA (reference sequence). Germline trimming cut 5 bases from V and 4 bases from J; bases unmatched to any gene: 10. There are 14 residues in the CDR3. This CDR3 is CSAAPGQEKYEQYF. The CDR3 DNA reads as TGCAGTGCTGCTCCGGGACAGGAGAAATACGAGCAGTACTTC.

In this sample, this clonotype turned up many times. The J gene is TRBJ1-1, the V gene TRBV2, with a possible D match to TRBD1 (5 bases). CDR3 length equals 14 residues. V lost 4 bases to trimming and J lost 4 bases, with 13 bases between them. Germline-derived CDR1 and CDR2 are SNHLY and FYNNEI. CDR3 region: CASSVRGASTEAFF. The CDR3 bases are TGTGCCAGCAGTGTTAGAGGGGCGAGCACTGAAGCTTTCTTT.

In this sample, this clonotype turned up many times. Written as DNA, the CDR3 is TGTGCCACCAGCCCACCGGGACCCCAGAACACTGAAGCTTTCTTT. Its translation: CATSPPGPQNTEAFF. The chain recombines TRBV15 with TRBJ1-1, with D possibly being TRBD1 (5 bases). The germline gives CDR1 LNHNV, CDR2 YYDKDF (reference sequence). V lost 5 bases and J 1 base, leaving 14 bases between the germline ends. The CDR3 runs to 15 residues.

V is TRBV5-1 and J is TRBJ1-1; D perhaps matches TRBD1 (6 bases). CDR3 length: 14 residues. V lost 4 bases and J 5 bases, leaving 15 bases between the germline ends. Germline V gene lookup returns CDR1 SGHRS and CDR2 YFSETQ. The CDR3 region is CASSPGGGRTEAFF. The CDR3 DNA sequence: TGCGCCAGCAGCCCCGGTGGGGGGCGAACTGAAGCTTTCTTT. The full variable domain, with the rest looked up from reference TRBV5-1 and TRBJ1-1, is KAGVTQTPRYLIKTRGQQVTLSCSPISGHRSVSWYQQTPGQGLQFLFEYFSETQRNKGNFPGRFSGRQFSNSRSEMNVSTLELGDSALYLCASSPGGGRTEAFFGQGTRLTVV.